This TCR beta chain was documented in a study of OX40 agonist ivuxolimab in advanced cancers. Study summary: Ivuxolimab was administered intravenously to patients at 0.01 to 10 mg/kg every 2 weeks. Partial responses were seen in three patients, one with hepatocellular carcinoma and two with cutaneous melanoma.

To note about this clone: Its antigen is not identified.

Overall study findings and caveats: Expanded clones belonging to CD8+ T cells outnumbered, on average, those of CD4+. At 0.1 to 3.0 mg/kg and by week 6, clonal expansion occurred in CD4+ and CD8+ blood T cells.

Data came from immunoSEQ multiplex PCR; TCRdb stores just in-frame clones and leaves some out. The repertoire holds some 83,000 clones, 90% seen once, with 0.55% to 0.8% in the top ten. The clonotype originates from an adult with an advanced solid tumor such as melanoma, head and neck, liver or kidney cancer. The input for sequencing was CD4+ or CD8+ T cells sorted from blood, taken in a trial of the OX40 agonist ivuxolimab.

CDR3: CASRSGGSQQYF. In DNA form, the CDR3 reads TGTGCCAGCAGATCGGGTGGGTCACAGCAGTACTTC. This chain links TRBV28 with TRBJ2-7; no clear D gene. Trimming left V 6 bases short and J 8 bases short, with 14 bases between. CDR1 MDHEN and CDR2 SYDVKM come from the germline V gene. The CDR3 has 12 residues. The entire variable domain, with the rest obtained from reference TRBV28 and TRBJ2-7, is as follows: DVKVTQSSRYLVKRTGEKVFLECVQDMDHENMFWYRQDPGLGLRLIYFSYDVKMKEKGDIPEGYSVSREKKERFSLILESASTNQTSMYLCASRSGGSQQYFGPGTRLTVT.